Listed here are 32 T cell receptor beta chains from one sample, sequenced in a study of blood T cell repertoires in COVID-19. Profiling relied on immunoSEQ multiplex PCR, and the TCRdb table lists in-frame clones only, not all of them. This table has about 130,000 clones, about 89% appearing once. The specimen was peripheral blood. The receptors originated from a woman aged 70 to 79 with COVID-19, enrolled during active disease.

The V gene is TRBV28, the J gene TRBJ2-2; 9 positions match TRBD1. The germline CDR1 and CDR2 sequences are MDHEN and SYDVKM. CDR3 length: 17 amino acids. The V segment lost 2 bases and the J segment 6 bases; nucleotides outside the gene matches: 10. The CDR3 nucleotides read TGTGCCAGCAGTTTACTCACAGGGGGCTATTATGCCGGGGAGCTGTTTTTT. Protein sequence: CASSLLTGGYYAGELFF.

The chain is built from TRBV19 and TRBJ1-4; D gene unclear. V lost 6 bases and J 0 bases, leaving 11 bases between the germline ends. The CDR3 totals 15 residues. Germline values: CDR1 LNHDA, CDR2 SQIVND (reference sequence). CDR3 loop: CASSLFQTTNEKLFF. The CDR3 DNA sequence: TGTGCCAGTAGCCTGTTCCAGACAACTAATGAAAAACTGTTTTTT. Full variable domain (rest looked up from reference TRBV19 and TRBJ1-4): DGGITQSPKYLFRKEGQNVTLSCEQNLNHDAMYWYRQDPGQGLRLIYYSQIVNDFQKGDIAEGYSVSREKKESFPLTVTSAQKNPTAFYLCASSLFQTTNEKLFFGSGTQLSVL.

The chain employs TRBV11-1 and TRBJ1-1; D gene uncertain. The V and J ends lost 1 base and 7 bases respectively, with 10 bases between them. The CDR3 is made up of 13 amino acids. The germline CDR1 and CDR2 sequences are SGHAT and FQDESV (reference sequence). The CDR3: CASSLGRLSEAFF. Written as DNA, the CDR3 is TGTGCCAGCAGCTTAGGCAGATTAAGTGAAGCTTTCTTT.

The chain uses TRBV20-1 and TRBJ1-5; 10 positions match TRBD1. Germline CDR1 is DFQATT and CDR2 is SNEGSKA (reference sequence). J was trimmed by 7 bases and V by 3 bases; bases with no gene match: 6. This CDR3 is built from 14 residues. For the CDR3, the DNA is TGCAGTGCTAGTAAGACAGGGGGCGGACAGCCCCAGCATTTT. Protein sequence: CSASKTGGGQPQHF.

The chain uses TRBV28 and TRBJ1-1, with 9 bases matching TRBD1. In germline, CDR1 is MDHEN, CDR2 SYDVKM. The ends lost 5 bases at V and 3 bases at J; junction bases unmatched: 10. This CDR3 is built from 16 residues. In nucleotides, the CDR3 is TGTGCCAGCAGTCCCGGGACAGGGTTTTTGTACACTGAAGCTTTCTTT. As protein: CASSPGTGFLYTEAFF.

This clone was seen just once. J is TRBJ2-3 and V is TRBV2, with 7 bases that match TRBD2. Trimming removed 7 bases from V and 6 bases from J; junction bases left unmatched: 13. Germline assignment: CDR1 SNHLY and CDR2 FYNNEI. CDR3 length equals 15 residues. The CDR3 loop is CASIGRLARADTQYF. CDR3 DNA: TGTGCCAGCATCGGGAGGCTAGCTCGTGCGGATACGCAGTATTTT.

This clone was detected a few times. V is TRBV7-5 and J is TRBJ2-3; TRBD2 is taken as the D call from the table, unchecked against the DNA. TRBV7-5 constitutes a pseudogene. CDR3 length: 17 residues. The CDR3 spells CARSLDSLAGGMDTQYF. The CDR3 DNA reads TGTGCCAGAAGCTTAGATAGCCTAGCGGGGGGGATGGATACGCAGTATTTT.

This sequence joins TRBV12-3 or TRBV12-4 and TRBJ1-2; D possibly corresponds to TRBD1 (5 bases). V lost 1 base to trimming and J lost 2 bases, with 5 bases between them. This CDR3 comprises 13 residues. The CDR3 loop reads CASSLGQNYGYTF. The DNA for the CDR3 is TGTGCCAGCAGTTTAGGACAGAACTATGGCTACACCTTC.

The gene calls are TRBV3-1 (or the pseudogene TRBV3-2) and TRBJ2-7, with TRBD2 identical over 9 bases. Germline values: CDR1 LGHDT, CDR2 YNNKEL (reference sequence). J gave up 2 bases and V 4 bases, and 3 bases lay outside the gene matches. This CDR3 has 14 amino acids. The CDR3 region has the DNA TGTGCCAGCAGCCTGGTAGCGGGGGCCTACGAGCAGTACTTC. It is translated as CASSLVAGAYEQYF.

This chain joins TRBV5-6 and TRBJ1-4; a possible D gene is TRBD1 (5 bases). The length of the CDR3 is 16 residues. Deletions cut 0 bases from V and 5 bases from J, with 14 bases between. Germline CDR1 and CDR2: SGHDT and YYEEEE. The CDR3 DNA is TGTGCCAGCAGCTTGGGAGTAGACAGAAGGAATGAAAAACTGTTTTTT. Translation gives CASSLGVDRRNEKLFF.

The V and J genes are TRBV6-5 and TRBJ1-1, with 9 nucleotides matching TRBD1. Germline trimming cut 6 bases from V and 1 base from J; bases unmatched to any gene: 3. The CDR3 sequence is 14 residues long. Germline assignment: CDR1 MNHEY and CDR2 SVGAGI. The CDR3 nucleotides read TGTGCCAGCAGAGGGACAGGGACGAACACTGAAGCTTTCTTT. This encodes CASRGTGTNTEAFF.

This chain links TRBV3-1 (or the pseudogene TRBV3-2) with TRBJ2-1; 7 nucleotides align to TRBD2. Germline assignment: CDR1 LGHDT and CDR2 YNNKEL (reference sequence). After removal of 5 bases from V and 7 bases from J, the junction contained 8 bases not matched to a gene. The CDR3 extends over 14 amino acids. The CDR3 bases are TGTGCCAGCAGCGCTCTCGGGGGAGGGAATGAGCAGTTCTTC. Translation: CASSALGGGNEQFF.

The V gene is TRBV30, the J gene TRBJ1-5; perhaps TRBD1 as D (5 bases). Trimming removed 0 bases at V and 4 bases at J, with 7 bases between. The CDR3 has 13 amino acids. Germline CDR1 and CDR2: GTSNPN and SVGIG (reference sequence). CDR3 in DNA: TGTGCCTGGAGTGTACAGGTAAATCAGCCCCAGCATTTT. Encoded protein: CAWSVQVNQPQHF.

This chain uses TRBV5-4 with TRBJ1-6; 8 bases are shared with TRBD1. Trimming took 2 bases from V and 8 from J; bases not matched to a gene: 6. In germline, CDR1 is SGHNT, CDR2 YYREEE (reference sequence). This CDR3 spans 15 amino acids. CDR3 protein: CASSFGQGADSPLHF. The CDR3 nucleotides read TGTGCCAGCAGCTTTGGCCAGGGGGCGGATTCACCCCTCCACTTT.

DNA of the CDR3: TGTGCCAGCAGCGTCGTACCGGGACAGGGCTCGACTTACTATGGCTACACCTTC. It translates to CASSVVPGQGSTYYGYTF. The V gene is TRBV9, the J gene TRBJ1-2, with 9 bases lining up with TRBD1. From germline, CDR1 is SGDLS and CDR2 YYNGEE. The CDR3 spans 18 residues. Trimming removed 2 bases from V and 3 bases from J; junction bases left unmatched: 14. Based on the CDR3 plus reference TRBV9 and TRBJ1-2, the full variable domain is DSGVTQTPKHLITATGQRVTLRCSPRSGDLSVYWYQQSLDQGLQFLIQYYNGEERAKGNILERFSAQQFPDLHSELNLSSLELGDSALYFCASSVVPGQGSTYYGYTFGSGTRLTVV.

CDR3 nucleotide sequence: TGTGCTGGGGAGGGGTGGGGTACTGAAGCTTTCTTT. It yields the protein CAGEGWGTEAFF. This chain links TRBV30 with TRBJ1-1, with D maybe TRBD1 (5 bases). CDR3 length: 12 amino acids. From germline, CDR1 is GTSNPN and CDR2 SVGIG (reference sequence).

V gene TRBV27 combines with J gene TRBJ1-6, with D possibly being TRBD1 (6 bases). The V gene's germline CDR1 is MNHEY and CDR2 SMNVEV (reference sequence). V lost 3 bases and J lost 7, with 10 bases in between. This CDR3 has 14 amino acids. CDR3 sequence (DNA): TGTGCCAGCAGTTTGAGGACAGCGAATTCACCCCTCCACTTT. Translating it yields CASSLRTANSPLHF.

The sample holds one count of this clone. In nucleotides, the CDR3 is TGCGCCAGCAGCTTGGGGACAGTTGTGAACACTGAAGCTTTCTTT. Its translation is CASSLGTVVNTEAFF. V is TRBV5-1 and J is TRBJ1-1, with D possibly being TRBD1 (6 bases). This CDR3 has 15 residues. V lost 0 bases, J lost 0 bases, and 9 bases lay in between. Germline V lookup: CDR1 SGHRS, CDR2 YFSETQ. Full variable domain (rest looked up from reference TRBV5-1 and TRBJ1-1): KAGVTQTPRYLIKTRGQQVTLSCSPISGHRSVSWYQQTPGQGLQFLFEYFSETQRNKGNFPGRFSGRQFSNSRSEMNVSTLELGDSALYLCASSLGTVVNTEAFFGQGTRLTVV.

The chain combines TRBV29-1 with TRBJ1-2, with 7 positions matching TRBD1. The CDR3 length is 15 residues. J was trimmed by 4 bases and V by 1 base; bases with no gene match: 9. Germline assignment: CDR1 SQVTM and CDR2 ANQGSEA. This CDR3 reads CSVEARRQGSYGYTF. The CDR3 DNA reads as TGCAGCGTTGAAGCCCGAAGACAGGGAAGCTATGGCTACACCTTC.

This chain joins TRBV18 and TRBJ1-6, with 7 bases identical to TRBD1. From germline, CDR1 is KGHSH and CDR2 LQKENI. The CDR3 is 15 residues long. After removal of 3 bases from V and 6 bases from J, the junction contained 5 bases not matched to a gene. The CDR3 sequence is CASSPDRSRNSPLHF. For the CDR3, the DNA is TGTGCCAGCTCACCGGACAGGTCACGTAATTCACCCCTCCACTTT.

The chain recombines TRBV30 with TRBJ2-7, with D possibly TRBD2 on 6 matching bases. The CDR3 contains 13 residues. Germline V gene sequence: CDR1 GTSNPN, CDR2 SVGIG (reference sequence). V was trimmed by 8 bases and J by 7 bases, leaving 21 bases between them. The CDR3 here is CAGKGRLAGEQYF. DNA of the CDR3: TGTGCCGGGAAAGGGCGCCTCGCGGGGGAGCAGTACTTC. Full variable domain (remainder filled in from reference TRBV30 and TRBJ2-7): SQTIHQWPATLVQPVGSPLSLECTVEGTSNPNLYWYRQAAGRGLQLLFYSVGIGQISSEVPQNLSASRPQDRQFILSSKKLLLSDSGFYLCAGKGRLAGEQYFGPGTRLTVT.

V gene TRBV25-1 combines with J gene TRBJ1-2; D is perhaps TRBD1 (5 bases). The CDR3 runs 15 residues. In germline, CDR1 is MGHDK, CDR2 SYGVNS. Trimming took off 5 bases at V and 5 bases at J, with 18 bases between the two ends. CDR3 in amino acids: CASSMPGSVAYGYTF. Written as DNA, the CDR3 is TGTGCCAGCAGTATGCCAGGGTCCGTCGCATATGGCTACACCTTC.

The CDR3 sequence: CASSLRLASTDTQYF. CDR3 nucleotides: TGCGCCAGCAGCTTGAGGCTAGCGAGCACAGATACGCAGTATTTT. The chain employs TRBV5-1 and TRBJ2-3; TRBD2 might be the D (6 bases). CDR1 and CDR2 from the germline V gene are SGHRS and YFSETQ. The V end lost 1 base, the J end lost 0 bases, and 9 bases lay between the germline ends. This CDR3 is built from 15 residues.

This clone was seen a single time. The gene calls are TRBV19 and TRBJ1-2, with unresolved D. The germline V gene encodes CDR1 LNHDA and CDR2 SQIVND (reference sequence). CDR3 length equals 14 residues. The V end lost 4 bases, the J end lost 5 bases, and 14 bases lay between the germline ends. This CDR3 is CASSTRQRWYGYTF. For the CDR3, the DNA is TGTGCCAGTAGTACACGACAAAGATGGTATGGCTACACCTTC. Complete variable domain (other parts from reference TRBV19 and TRBJ1-2): DGGITQSPKYLFRKEGQNVTLSCEQNLNHDAMYWYRQDPGQGLRLIYYSQIVNDFQKGDIAEGYSVSREKKESFPLTVTSAQKNPTAFYLCASSTRQRWYGYTFGSGTRLTVV.

In DNA, the CDR3 is TGTGCCAGCTCACCTCGGGCTAGCGGGGTCCACGAGCAGTACTTC. Encoded protein: CASSPRASGVHEQYF. The chain joins TRBV18 to TRBJ2-7; TRBD2 matches at 9 bases. With V trimmed by 3 bases and J by 5 bases, 8 bases remained unmatched. There are 15 residues in the CDR3. Looked up from germline, CDR1 is KGHSH and CDR2 is LQKENI. Complete variable domain (other parts from reference TRBV18 and TRBJ2-7): NAGVMQNPRHLVRRRGQEARLRCSPMKGHSHVYWYRQLPEEGLKFMVYLQKENIIDESGMPKERFSAEFPKEGPSILRIQQVVRGDSAAYFCASSPRASGVHEQYFGPGTRLTVT.

V gene TRBV3-1 (or the pseudogene TRBV3-2) combines with J gene TRBJ1-2; 7 positions agree with TRBD1. The trim removed 4 bases at V and 2 bases at J, leaving 7 bases unmatched. This CDR3 spans 15 amino acids. Looked up from germline, CDR1 is LGHDT and CDR2 is YNNKEL (reference sequence). The DNA of the CDR3 is TGTGCCAGCAGCCGGGCGGACAGGCAGAACTATGGCTACACCTTC. Amino acid sequence: CASSRADRQNYGYTF.

The V gene is TRBV19, the J gene TRBJ1-5, with 7 bases aligning to TRBD1. The V and J ends lost 7 bases and 0 bases, in that order; junction bases with no gene match: 9. The CDR3 totals 16 residues. Looked up from germline, CDR1 is LNHDA and CDR2 is SQIVND (reference sequence). CDR3: CASTTPGQISNQPQHF. The CDR3, as DNA: TGTGCCAGTACCACACCGGGACAGATTAGCAATCAGCCCCAGCATTTT.

The gene calls are TRBV30 and TRBJ1-2; D unresolved. This CDR3 is 11 amino acids long. CDR1 is GTSNPN and CDR2 is SVGIG in the germline V gene (reference sequence). Trimming removed 7 bases from V and 8 bases from J, with 14 bases in between. The CDR3 is CAFFHPGGYTF. The CDR3 coding sequence is TGTGCCTTTTTTCACCCGGGGGGCTACACCTTC.

The chain combines TRBV19 with TRBJ2-7; D may be TRBD1 (6 bases). Trimming left V 0 bases short and J 3 bases short, with 9 bases between. The CDR3 totals 14 residues. Germline CDR1 LNHDA, CDR2 SQIVND (reference sequence). The DNA of the CDR3 is TGTGCCAGTAGTATAGAGGGACACTTCTACGAGCAGTACTTC. Its translation: CASSIEGHFYEQYF.

V and J are TRBV7-9 and TRBJ1-3; D gene unclear. The length of the CDR3 is 15 residues. Per germline, CDR1 SEHNR and CDR2 FQNEAQ (reference sequence). The germline V and J ends were trimmed by 5 bases and 0 bases, with 11 bases remaining between them. Written as DNA, the CDR3 is TGTGCCAGCAGCCCACCAGTGTTCTCTGGAAACACCATATATTTT. As protein: CASSPPVFSGNTIYF.

The gene calls are TRBV28 and TRBJ1-5; perhaps TRBD1 as D (6 bases). The V end was cut by 1 base, the J end by 7 bases, with 11 bases between. The CDR3 is 14 residues long. Germline V gene sequence: CDR1 MDHEN, CDR2 SYDVKM. CDR3 in amino acids: CASSLLAGEQPQHF. CDR3 in DNA: TGTGCCAGCAGTTTATTGGCAGGGGAACAGCCCCAGCATTTT.

The chain uses TRBV7-9 and TRBJ1-4; D uncertain. CDR3 length equals 13 residues. Germline CDR1 reads SEHNR; CDR2 reads FQNEAQ (reference sequence). Trimming removed 4 bases at V and 4 bases at J, with 7 bases between. The CDR3 spells CASSWADNEKLFF. The CDR3 DNA is TGTGCCAGCAGCTGGGCAGATAATGAAAAACTGTTTTTT.